This T cell receptor beta chain stems from a study of T cell responses to AZD1222 COVID-19 vaccine. The V segment lost 9 bases and the J segment 8 bases; nucleotides outside the gene matches: 6. Germline V gene lookup returns CDR1 KGHDR and CDR2 SFDVKD. The CDR3 runs to 12 residues. The data were produced by immunoSEQ multiplex PCR, yet TCRdb's version contains in-frame clones alone and is incomplete. The data hold about 84,000 clones, with 85% to 90% observed a single time. The sample consisted of peripheral blood, taken 28 days after the second AZD1222 dose. V is TRBV24-1 and J is TRBJ2-1; TRBD2 matches at 7 bases. This TCR was recovered from an adult who received the AZD1222 COVID-19 vaccine. The CDR3 loop is CATGGGTDEQFF. The DNA of the CDR3 is TGTGCCACCGGGGGGGGGACGGATGAGCAGTTCTTC.